Listed below are T cell receptor beta chains from one sample, sequenced in a study of cytomegalovirus exposure and HLA in healthy donors. The data were produced by immunoSEQ multiplex PCR, yet TCRdb's version contains in-frame clones alone and is incomplete. The sample has about 170,000 clones; 65% to 85% are singletons. The specimen sequenced was PBMCs. The receptor source for this set is a woman between 50 and 59 years old in good health and CMV-seropositive. CDR3s include the opening cysteine and the closing phenylalanine or tryptophan.

V | CDR3
TRBV6-1 | CASSQTGETEKLFF
TRBV28 | CASNAVGSSSTDTQYF
TRBV18 | CASSPVTGNNSPLHF
TRBV5-6 | CASSLAPGYNTEAFF
TRBV11-3 | CASSLDGTGANTEAFF
TRBV28 | CASSSLSGGSGNEQYF
TRBV5-4 | CASSLDSQETQYF
TRBV6-5 | CASSRGQGVYGYTF
TRBV28 | CASSLGQGNYGYTF
TRBV10-2 | CASRNLGTSGRLYNEQFF
TRBV5-1 | CASTLGGGNSYEQYF
TRBV4-3 | CASSQGTGFYEQYF
TRBV6-4 | CARGLGGPYEQYF
TRBV6-5 | CASRSTAGYNEQFF
TRBV29-1 | CSVPGQRLSLTSEAFF
TRBV30 | CAWRSGETPLHF
TRBV27 | CASSFGQGGGYTF
TRBV28 | CASSLQTATTEAFF
TRBV13 | CASSLAGSESGANVLTF
TRBV28 | CASGTTGQGAHGYTF
TRBV7-2 | CASSLQSNTDTQYF
TRBV7-3 | CASSSRLGSYNEQFF
TRBV7-8 | CASSAGQLNEKLFF
TRBV9 | CASSFSGGNYGYTF
TRBV5-6 | CASSLASVTDTQYF
TRBV6-1 | CASTPSSDTQYF
TRBV4-3 | CASSQDRLGTDTQYF
TRBV14 | CASAFLPTGGNTGELFF
TRBV18 | CASSPRVAGGRWEQYF
TRBV6-1 | CASSEAWRVIYGYTF
TRBV28 | CASYVTAGTGDGGYTF
TRBV4-2 | CASSHQLAGDGSTGELFF
TRBV6-1 | CASSERSSATNEKLFF
TRBV19 | CASSIGGITEAFF
TRBV7-9 | CASSAGQGRRWGYTF
TRBV29-1 | CSVETDRDEQYF
TRBV30 | CAWSLDRGDYGYTF
TRBV6-6 | CASSTWTGLYIQYF
TRBV11-1 | CASSSGTDYEQYF
TRBV27 | CASSLAIQGSGYTF
TRBV19 | CASAWGRGTGELFF
TRBV29-1 | CSAVTGGDSPLHF
TRBV10-2 | CASRRVQGSYEQYF
TRBV6-5 | CASSYSSSGATEAFF
TRBV9 | CASSVGFSGNTIYF
TRBV19 | CASSFASGGTGKEVQFF
TRBV11-2 | CASSLDLARSTQYF
TRBV23-1 | CASSQIRGLRNQPQHF
TRBV7-9 | CASSPNLDRATNEKLFF
TRBV5-1 | CASSLSGASSYEQYF
TRBV19 | CASRDRGRADGYTF
TRBV6-5 | CASSYFGTGVGTEAFF
TRBV5-1 | CASRPQGLAGGTDTQYF
TRBV27 | CASSLLGGGSNQPQHF
TRBV7-7 | CASSQSSGGINEQFF
TRBV6-1 | CASRVLAGKKEQYF
TRBV14 | CASSPRGGWGEKLFF
TRBV5-1 | CASSDIPGQGAGQPQHF
TRBV4-2 | CASSQEAGRSNTEAFF
TRBV2 | CASRSRGGDTEAFF